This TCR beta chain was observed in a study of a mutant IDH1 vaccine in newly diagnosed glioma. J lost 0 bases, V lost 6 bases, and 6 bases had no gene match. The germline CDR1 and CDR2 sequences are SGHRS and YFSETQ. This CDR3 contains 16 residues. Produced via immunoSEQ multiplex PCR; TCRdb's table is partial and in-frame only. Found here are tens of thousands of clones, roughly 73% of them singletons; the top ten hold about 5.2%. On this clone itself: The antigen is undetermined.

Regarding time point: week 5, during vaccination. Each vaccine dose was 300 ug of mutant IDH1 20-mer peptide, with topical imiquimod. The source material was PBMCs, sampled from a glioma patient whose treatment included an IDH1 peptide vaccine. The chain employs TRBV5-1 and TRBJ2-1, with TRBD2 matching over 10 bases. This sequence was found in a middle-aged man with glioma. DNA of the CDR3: TGCGCCAGCACCTTTACTAGCGGGGTCTCCTACAATGAGCAGTTCTTC. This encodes CASTFTSGVSYNEQFF.